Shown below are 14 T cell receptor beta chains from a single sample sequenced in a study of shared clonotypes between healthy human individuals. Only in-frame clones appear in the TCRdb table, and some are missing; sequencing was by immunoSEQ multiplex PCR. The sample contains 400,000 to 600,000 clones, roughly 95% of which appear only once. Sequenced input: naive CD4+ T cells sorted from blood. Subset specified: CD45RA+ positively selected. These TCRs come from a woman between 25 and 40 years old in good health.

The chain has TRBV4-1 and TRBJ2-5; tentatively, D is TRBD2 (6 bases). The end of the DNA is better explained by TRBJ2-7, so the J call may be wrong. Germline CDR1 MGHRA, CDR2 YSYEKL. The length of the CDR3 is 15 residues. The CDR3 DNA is TGCGCCAGCAGCCACCCGCCAAGAGGGCGGGGCGAGCAGTACTTC. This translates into CASSHPPRGRGEQYF.

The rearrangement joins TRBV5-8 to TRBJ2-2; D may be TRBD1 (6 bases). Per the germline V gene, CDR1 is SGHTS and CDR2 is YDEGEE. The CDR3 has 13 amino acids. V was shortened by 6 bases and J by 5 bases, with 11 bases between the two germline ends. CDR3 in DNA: TGTGCCAGCAACAACAGGGTTACCGGGGAGCTGTTTTTT. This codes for CASNNRVTGELFF.

CDR3 region: CASSSPGSGGPYEQYF. The CDR3 DNA follows: TGTGCCAGCAGTTCCCCTGGGAGCGGGGGGCCGTACGAGCAGTACTTC. The V call is TRBV28, the J call TRBJ2-7; 9 nucleotides agree with TRBD2. Trimming took 4 bases from V and 4 from J; bases not matched to a gene: 11. CDR1 is MDHEN, CDR2 SYDVKM, per germline. This CDR3 region has 16 residues.

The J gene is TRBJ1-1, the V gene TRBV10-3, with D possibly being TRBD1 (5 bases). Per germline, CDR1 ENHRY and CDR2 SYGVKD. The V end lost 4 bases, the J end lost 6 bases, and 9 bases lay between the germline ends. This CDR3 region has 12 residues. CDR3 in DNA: TGTGCCATCAGTGGACGACAGCCTGAAGCTTTCTTT. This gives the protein CAISGRQPEAFF.

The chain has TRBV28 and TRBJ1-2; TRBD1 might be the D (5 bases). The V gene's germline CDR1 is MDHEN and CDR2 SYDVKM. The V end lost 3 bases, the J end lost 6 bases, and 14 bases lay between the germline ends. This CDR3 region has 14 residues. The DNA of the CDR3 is TGTGCCAGCAGTTTTACAGGTTCAAGGGATGGCTACACCTTC. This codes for CASSFTGSRDGYTF.

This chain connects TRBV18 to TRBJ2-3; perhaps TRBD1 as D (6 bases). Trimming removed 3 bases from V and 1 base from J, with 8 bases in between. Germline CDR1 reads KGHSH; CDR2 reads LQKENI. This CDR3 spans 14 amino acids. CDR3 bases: TGTGCCAGCTCACCGACAGGTCGCACAGATACGCAGTATTTT. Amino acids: CASSPTGRTDTQYF.

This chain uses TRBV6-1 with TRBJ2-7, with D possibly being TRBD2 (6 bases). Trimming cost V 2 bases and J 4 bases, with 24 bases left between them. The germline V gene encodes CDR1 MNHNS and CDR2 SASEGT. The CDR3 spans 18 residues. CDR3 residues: CASSESPVTGAIFYEQYF. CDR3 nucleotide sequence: TGTGCCAGCAGTGAATCCCCGGTTACGGGAGCAATTTTTTACGAGCAGTACTTC.

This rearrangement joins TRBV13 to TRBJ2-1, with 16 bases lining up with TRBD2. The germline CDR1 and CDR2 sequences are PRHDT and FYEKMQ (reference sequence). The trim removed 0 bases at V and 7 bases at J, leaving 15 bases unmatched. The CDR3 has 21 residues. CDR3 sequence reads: CASSLGTPGLAGGPFENEQFF. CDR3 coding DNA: TGTGCCAGCAGCTTAGGCACACCGGGACTAGCGGGAGGGCCGTTTGAAAATGAGCAGTTCTTC.

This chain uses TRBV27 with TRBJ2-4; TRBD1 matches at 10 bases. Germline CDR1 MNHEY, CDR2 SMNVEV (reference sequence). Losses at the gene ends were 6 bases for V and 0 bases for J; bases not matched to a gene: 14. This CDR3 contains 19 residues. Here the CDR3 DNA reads TGTGCCAGCAGCCCAACCGACAGGGGGCCGATCCTAGCCAAAAACATTCAGTACTTC. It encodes CASSPTDRGPILAKNIQYF.

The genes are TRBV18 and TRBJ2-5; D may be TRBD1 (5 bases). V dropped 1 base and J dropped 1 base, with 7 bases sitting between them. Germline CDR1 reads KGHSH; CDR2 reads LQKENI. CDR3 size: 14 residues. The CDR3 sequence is CASSPQDSQETQYF. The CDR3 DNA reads TGTGCCAGCTCACCACAAGACAGCCAAGAGACCCAGTACTTC.

In DNA form, the CDR3 reads TGTGCCAGCAGTAATACAGGGAGTCGGTACTATGGCTACACCTTC. This sequence encodes CASSNTGSRYYGYTF. The gene calls are TRBV4-2 and TRBJ1-2; TRBD1 is a possible D gene (6 bases). The germline gives CDR1 LGHNA, CDR2 YNFKEQ. The CDR3 is 15 amino acids. V gave up 6 bases and J gave up 3 bases, with 17 bases separating them.

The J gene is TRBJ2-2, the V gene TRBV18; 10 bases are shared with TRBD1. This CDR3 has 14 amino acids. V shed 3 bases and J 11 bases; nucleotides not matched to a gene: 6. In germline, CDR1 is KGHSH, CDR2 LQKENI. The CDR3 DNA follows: TGTGCCAGCTCACCGGGACAGGGGCCAGGCGAGCTGTTTTTT. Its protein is CASSPGQGPGELFF.

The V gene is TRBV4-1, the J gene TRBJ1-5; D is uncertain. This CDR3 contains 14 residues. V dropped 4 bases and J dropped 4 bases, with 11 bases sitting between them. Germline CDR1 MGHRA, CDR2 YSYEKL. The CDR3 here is CASSPSRFNQPQHF. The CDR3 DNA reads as TGCGCCAGCAGCCCCAGCCGCTTTAATCAGCCCCAGCATTTT.

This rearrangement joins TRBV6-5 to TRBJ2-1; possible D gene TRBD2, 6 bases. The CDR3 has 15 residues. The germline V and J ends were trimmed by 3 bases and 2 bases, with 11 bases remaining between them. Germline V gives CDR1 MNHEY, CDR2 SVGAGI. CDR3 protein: CASSYTEGTYNEQFF. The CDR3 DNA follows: TGTGCCAGCAGTTATACGGAGGGGACCTACAATGAGCAGTTCTTC.